The sequence of this T cell receptor beta chain was determined in a study of cytomegalovirus exposure and HLA in healthy donors. Study-level findings and limits: Approximately 160 TCR beta chains were listed as cytomegalovirus-associated.

It was with 60 Vbeta and 13 Jbeta primers that the PCR ran. The data were produced by immunoSEQ multiplex PCR, yet TCRdb's version contains in-frame clones alone and is incomplete. The sample has about 160,000 clones, 80% to 85% seen once. There were likely unrecorded immune exposures, though donors were nominally healthy when sampled. The CDR3 is 13 amino acids. Trimming pared 3 bases from V and 8 bases from J, leaving 14 bases between. Per germline, CDR1 SGHDT and CDR2 YYEEEE. As to this clone: Its cognate antigen is unknown.

The rearrangement uses TRBV5-6 and TRBJ1-1; D unclear. The TCR comes from a woman under 30 in good health and CMV-seronegative. The material sequenced was PBMCs. The chain's CDR3 is CASSSAGDPEAFF. The CDR3 bases are TGTGCCAGCAGCTCTGCAGGTGACCCAGAAGCTTTCTTT. The full variable domain, completed using reference TRBV5-6 and TRBJ1-1, is DAGVTQSPTHLIKTRGQQVTLRCSPKSGHDTVSWYQQALGQGPQFIFQYYEEEERQRGNFPDRFSGHQFPNYSSELNVNALLLGDSALYLCASSSAGDPEAFFGQGTRLTVV.